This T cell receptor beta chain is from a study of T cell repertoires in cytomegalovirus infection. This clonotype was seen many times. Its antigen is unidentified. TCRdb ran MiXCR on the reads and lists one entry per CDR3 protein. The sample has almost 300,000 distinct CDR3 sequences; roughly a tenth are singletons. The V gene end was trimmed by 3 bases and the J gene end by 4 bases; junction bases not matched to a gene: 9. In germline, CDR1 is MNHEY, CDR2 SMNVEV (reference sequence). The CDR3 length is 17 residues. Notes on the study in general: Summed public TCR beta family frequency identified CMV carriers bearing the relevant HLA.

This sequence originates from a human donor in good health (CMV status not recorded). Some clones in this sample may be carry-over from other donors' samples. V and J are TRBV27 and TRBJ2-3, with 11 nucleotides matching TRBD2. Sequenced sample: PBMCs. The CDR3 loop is CASSLWGSGGAADTQYF. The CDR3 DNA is TGTGCCAGCAGTTTGTGGGGTAGCGGGGGGGCGGCAGATACGCAGTATTTT.